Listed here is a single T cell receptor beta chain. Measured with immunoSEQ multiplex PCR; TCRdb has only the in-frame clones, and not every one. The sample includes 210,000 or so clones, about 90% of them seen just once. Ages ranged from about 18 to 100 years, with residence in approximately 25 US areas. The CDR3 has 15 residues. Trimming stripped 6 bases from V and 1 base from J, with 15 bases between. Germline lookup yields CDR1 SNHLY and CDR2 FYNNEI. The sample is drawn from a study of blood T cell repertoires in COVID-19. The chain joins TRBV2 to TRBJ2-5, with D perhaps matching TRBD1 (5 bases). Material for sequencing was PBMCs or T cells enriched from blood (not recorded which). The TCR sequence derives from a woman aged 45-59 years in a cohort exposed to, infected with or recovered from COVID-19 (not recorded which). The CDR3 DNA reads TGTGCCAGCAGCCAAGGGGCTGGCTCCCAAGAGACCCAGTACTTC. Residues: CASSQGAGSQETQYF.